This is a list of T cell receptor beta chains from one sample in a study of blood T cell repertoires in COVID-19. Here immunoSEQ multiplex PCR was the method, and the copy in TCRdb shows in-frame clones only, minus some. The sample contains tens of thousands of clones, more than 85% of which appear only once. Sequencing was performed on peripheral blood. All receptors derive from a human donor with active COVID-19. The donor label of this sample is uncertain. The CDR3 runs from the conserved cysteine through the conserved F or W. The D gene is left open where the match is weak. Not every row has a clone size; where given, it reads once, few, many or a size class.

clone_size: .
j_call: TRBJ2-1
d_call: TRBD1
v_call: TRBV7-3
cdr3_nt: TGTGCCAGCAGCCAAGGACAGGGGAATTACAATGAGCAGTTCTTC
cdr3_aa: CASSQGQGNYNEQFF

clone_size: .
j_call: TRBJ2-7
d_call: TRBD2
v_call: TRBV19
cdr3_nt: TGTGCCAGTAGTATGGTTTCTAGCGGGAATGAAAAGCAGTACTTC
cdr3_aa: CASSMVSSGNEKQYF

clone_size: .
j_call: TRBJ2-1
d_call: TRBD1
v_call: TRBV10-3
cdr3_nt: TGTGCCATCTCTACAGGGGTTAATGAGCAGTTCTTC
cdr3_aa: CAISTGVNEQFF

clone_size: .
j_call: TRBJ1-5
d_call: .
v_call: TRBV5-6
cdr3_nt: TGTGCCAGCAGCTTCCAGAATCAGCCCCAGCATTTT
cdr3_aa: CASSFQNQPQHF

clone_size: once
j_call: TRBJ1-6
d_call: TRBD1
v_call: TRBV25-1
cdr3_nt: TGTGCCAGCAGTGCAAACAGGGGGCGGCGGTCACCCCTCCACTTT
cdr3_aa: CASSANRGRRSPLHF

clone_size: .
j_call: TRBJ1-3
d_call: TRBD1
v_call: TRBV15
cdr3_nt: TGTGCCACCAGCAGCCACAGGGGCGCGGACACCATATATTTT
cdr3_aa: CATSSHRGADTIYF

clone_size: once
j_call: TRBJ2-1
d_call: .
v_call: TRBV29-1
cdr3_nt: TGCAGCGTACGTCCAGCGTCCTACAATGAGCAGTTCTTC
cdr3_aa: CSVRPASYNEQFF

clone_size: .
j_call: TRBJ1-1
d_call: .
v_call: TRBV15
cdr3_nt: TGTGCCACCAGCAGTCGCAGGGAGAACACTGAAGCTTTCTTT
cdr3_aa: CATSSRRENTEAFF

clone_size: .
j_call: TRBJ1-5
d_call: .
v_call: TRBV5-5
cdr3_nt: TGTGCCAGCAGCTTCGATGGGGGGAGCAATCAGCCCCAGCATTTT
cdr3_aa: CASSFDGGSNQPQHF

clone_size: .
j_call: TRBJ1-4
d_call: .
v_call: TRBV28
cdr3_nt: TGTGCCAGCAGTTCGGGGACTAATGAAAAACTGTTTTTT
cdr3_aa: CASSSGTNEKLFF

clone_size: few
j_call: TRBJ2-2
d_call: .
v_call: TRBV6-6
cdr3_nt: TGTGCCAGCAGTTACCTCGCGGATTACACCGGGGAGCTGTTTTTT
cdr3_aa: CASSYLADYTGELFF

clone_size: .
j_call: TRBJ2-3
d_call: TRBD1
v_call: TRBV4-1
cdr3_nt: TGCGCCAGCAGCCAAGCTATAGGACAGGCTCGAGATACGCAGTATTTT
cdr3_aa: CASSQAIGQARDTQYF